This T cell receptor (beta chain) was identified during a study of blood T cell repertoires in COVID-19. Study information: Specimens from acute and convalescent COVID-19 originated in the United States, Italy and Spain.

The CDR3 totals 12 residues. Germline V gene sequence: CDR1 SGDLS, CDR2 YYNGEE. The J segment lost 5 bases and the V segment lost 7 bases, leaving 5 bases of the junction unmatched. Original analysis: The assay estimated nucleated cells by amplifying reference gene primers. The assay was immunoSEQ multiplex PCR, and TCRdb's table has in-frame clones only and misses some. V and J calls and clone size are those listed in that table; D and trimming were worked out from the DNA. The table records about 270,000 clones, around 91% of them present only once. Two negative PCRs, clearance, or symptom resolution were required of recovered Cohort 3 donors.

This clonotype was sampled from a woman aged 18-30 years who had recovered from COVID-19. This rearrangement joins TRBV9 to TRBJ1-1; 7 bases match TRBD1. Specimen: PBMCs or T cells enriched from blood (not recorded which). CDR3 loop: CASRGGSTEAFF. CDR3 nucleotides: TGTGCCAGCCGAGGGGGCTCGACTGAAGCTTTCTTT.